Below are 27 T cell receptor beta chains sequenced from a single sample in a study of blood T cell repertoires in COVID-19. Sequencing used immunoSEQ multiplex PCR; TCRdb keeps in-frame clones, though not all of them. The data show some 230,000 clones, less than 90% seen once. The sample comprised peripheral blood. These receptors were obtained from a woman aged 60-75 years who had recovered from COVID-19.

This rearrangement joins TRBV7-6 to TRBJ2-3; TRBD1 aligns across 8 bases. The CDR3 contains 17 residues. J was trimmed by 3 bases and V by 0 bases; bases with no gene match: 8. Germline CDR1 SGHVS, CDR2 FNYEAQ. The CDR3 protein is CASSLALGQGATDTQYF. CDR3 nucleotide sequence: TGTGCCAGCAGCTTAGCGCTCGGCCAGGGGGCGACAGATACGCAGTATTTT.

The chain uses TRBV9 and TRBJ1-2; 8 nucleotides align to TRBD1. CDR1 SGDLS and CDR2 YYNGEE come from the germline V gene. The junction had 17 bases not matched to a gene; V was cut back by 2 bases and J by 8 bases. The CDR3 length is 17 residues. This CDR3 reads CASSVQINKGQEGGYTF. In DNA, the CDR3 is TGTGCCAGCAGCGTCCAAATCAACAAGGGACAGGAGGGGGGCTACACCTTC.

The chain links TRBV30 to TRBJ1-2; D may be TRBD1 (5 bases). Germline CDR1 and CDR2: GTSNPN and SVGIG (reference sequence). CDR3 length: 13 amino acids. The ends were cut back, 1 base at V and 4 bases at J, with 10 bases in the middle. CDR3 amino acids: CAWSEGAFYGYTF. The CDR3 DNA is TGTGCCTGGAGTGAAGGGGCTTTCTATGGCTACACCTTC. The variable domain in full, completed from reference TRBV30 and TRBJ1-2, reads SQTIHQWPATLVQPVGSPLSLECTVEGTSNPNLYWYRQAAGRGLQLLFYSVGIGQISSEVPQNLSASRPQDRQFILSSKKLLLSDSGFYLCAWSEGAFYGYTFGSGTRLTVV.

This clone was seen only a few times. The chain links TRBV29-1 to TRBJ2-2; 7 bases line up with TRBD1. The CDR3 sequence is 13 residues long. V lost 6 bases, J lost 5 bases, and 6 bases stayed unmatched. Germline V gene data show CDR1 as SQVTM and CDR2 as ANQGSEA. DNA of the CDR3: TGCAGCGTGGCTACACAGGGGACCGGGGAGCTGTTTTTT. This codes for CSVATQGTGELFF.

Here the CDR3 DNA reads TGCAGCGCGTCGGGAGGGGGAGCCAAAAACATTCAGTACTTC. Translated: CSASGGGAKNIQYF. This chain uses TRBV29-1 with TRBJ2-4, with 8 nucleotides matching TRBD2. The junction had 5 bases not matched to a gene; V was cut back by 7 bases and J by 0 bases. Germline V lookup: CDR1 SQVTM, CDR2 ANQGSEA. CDR3 length: 14 residues. Based on the CDR3 plus reference TRBV29-1 and TRBJ2-4, the full variable domain is SAVISQKPSRDICQRGTSLTIQCQVDSQVTMMFWYRQQPGQSLTLIATANQGSEATYESGFVIDKFPISRPNLTFSTLTVSNMSPEDSSIYLCSASGGGAKNIQYFGAGTRLSVL.

The chain carries TRBV4-2 and TRBJ2-5; D not resolved. Germline CDR1 and CDR2: LGHNA and YNFKEQ. The CDR3 has 15 residues. The V and J ends lost 0 bases and 5 bases respectively, with 13 bases between them. The CDR3 reads CASSQDGGSPETQYF. DNA of the CDR3: TGTGCCAGCAGCCAAGATGGCGGCAGCCCGGAGACCCAGTACTTC.

Comment on this clone: One junction end does not reproduce the germline sequence, and a read error may be involved. The chain couples TRBV3-1 (or the pseudogene TRBV3-2) to TRBJ2-5; D not resolved. The CDR3 is 14 amino acids. The germline V gene has CDR1 LGHDT and CDR2 YNNKEL (reference sequence). The DNA of the CDR3 is TGTGCCAGCAGCCAAGGACACGGTCAAGAGATCCAGTACTTC. Its protein product is CASSQGHGQEIQYF.

This clone came up once. This chain uses TRBV19 with TRBJ2-7; 7 bases map to TRBD1. Looked up from germline, CDR1 is LNHDA and CDR2 is SQIVND (reference sequence). Trimming removed 3 bases from V and 2 bases from J; junction bases left unmatched: 4. The CDR3 runs to 14 residues. DNA for the CDR3: TGTGCCAGTAGTATGGGACAGCTACCCTACGAGCAGTACTTC. Translated: CASSMGQLPYEQYF.

V is TRBV19 and J is TRBJ1-5; D uncertain. The ends were cut back, 10 bases at V and 1 base at J, with 20 bases in the middle. CDR3 length equals 16 residues. Germline assignment: CDR1 LNHDA and CDR2 SQIVND (reference sequence). The CDR3 sequence: CATPGRKNASNQPQHF. Here the CDR3 DNA reads TGTGCCACCCCGGGAAGAAAAAACGCGAGCAATCAGCCCCAGCATTTT.

The J gene is TRBJ1-1, the V gene TRBV5-6, with D unclear. Germline CDR1 reads SGHDT; CDR2 reads YYEEEE. V was trimmed by 3 bases and J by 5 bases, leaving 14 bases between them. This CDR3 contains 14 residues. The CDR3 DNA reads as TGTGCCAGCAGCTCCGTCACCTCCGGGACTGAAGCTTTCTTT. Its protein is CASSSVTSGTEAFF.

This clone was found a few times. The chain is built from TRBV6-5 and TRBJ1-2, with TRBD1 matching 8 bases. The J segment lost 4 bases and the V segment lost 7 bases, leaving 5 bases of the junction unmatched. The CDR3 spans 13 residues. CDR1 MNHEY and CDR2 SVGAGI come from the germline V gene. Here the CDR3 DNA reads TGTGCCAGCACCTGGACAGGGTTCTATGGCTACACCTTC. This encodes CASTWTGFYGYTF.

The chain employs TRBV19 and TRBJ1-1; D unresolved. V lost 3 bases, J lost 1 base, and 9 bases lay in between. CDR3 length: 14 amino acids. Germline loops: CDR1 LNHDA, CDR2 SQIVND (reference sequence). DNA of the CDR3: TGTGCCAGTAGTATGGGTACAGAGAACACTGAAGCTTTCTTT. As protein: CASSMGTENTEAFF.

The chain has TRBV7-8 and TRBJ2-5, with TRBD2 identical over 12 bases. The CDR3 is 16 amino acids. Germline loops: CDR1 SGHVS, CDR2 FQNEAQ. V trimming: 0 bases; J trimming: 5 bases; junction bases outside the gene matches: 4. This chain's CDR3 is CASSLALAGGPETQYF. CDR3 nucleotides: TGTGCCAGCAGCTTAGCGCTAGCGGGGGGGCCGGAGACCCAGTACTTC.

The rearrangement joins TRBV10-3 to TRBJ1-6; D might be TRBD1 (6 bases). Germline loops: CDR1 ENHRY, CDR2 SYGVKD. The V and J ends lost 5 bases and 7 bases respectively, with 18 bases between them. The CDR3 runs 16 residues. Here the CDR3 reads CAISSQGQMTNSPLHF. The CDR3 coding sequence is TGTGCCATCAGTTCCCAGGGGCAAATGACGAATTCACCCCTCCACTTT.

This clone has just one count. The chain joins TRBV6-2 or TRBV6-3 to TRBJ2-2; 10 nucleotides line up with TRBD1. V shed 4 bases and J 10 bases; nucleotides not matched to a gene: 9. CDR1 is MNHEY, CDR2 SVGEGT, per germline. The CDR3 runs 15 residues. For the CDR3, the DNA is TGTGCCAGCAGTTTCCGGGACAGGGGATCAGCGGAGCTGTTTTTT. Translating it yields CASSFRDRGSAELFF.

V gene TRBV5-1 combines with J gene TRBJ1-5; D call uncertain. Germline V lookup: CDR1 SGHRS, CDR2 YFSETQ. The CDR3 totals 15 residues. V was trimmed by 2 bases and J by 2 bases, leaving 11 bases between them. This CDR3 is CASSLTGMGNQPQHF. CDR3 sequence (DNA): TGCGCCAGCAGCTTAACCGGTATGGGCAATCAGCCCCAGCATTTT.

The chain has TRBV7-3 and TRBJ2-1; 8 bases line up with TRBD1. The CDR3 runs 13 residues. The trim removed 3 bases at V and 9 bases at J, leaving 4 bases unmatched. In germline, CDR1 is SGHTA, CDR2 FQGTGA. CDR3 region: CASSLTGAGEQFF. The CDR3 DNA reads TGTGCCAGCAGCTTGACAGGGGCGGGTGAGCAGTTCTTC.

The V gene is TRBV5-6, the J gene TRBJ2-2; 7 bases fit TRBD1. The J segment lost 3 bases and the V segment lost 3 bases, leaving 17 bases of the junction unmatched. Germline lookup yields CDR1 SGHDT and CDR2 YYEEEE. The length of the CDR3 is 19 residues. The CDR3 sequence is CASSSKPYRVQGDTGELFF. The CDR3 nucleotides read TGTGCCAGCAGCTCAAAACCTTACAGGGTCCAGGGGGACACCGGGGAGCTGTTTTTT.

The chain has TRBV10-3 and TRBJ1-2; D might be TRBD1 (6 bases). This CDR3 comprises 12 residues. Germline CDR1 ENHRY, CDR2 SYGVKD. Trimming took off 7 bases at V and 8 bases at J, with 14 bases between the two ends. This CDR3 is CAITQQGYGYTF. DNA of the CDR3: TGTGCCATCACCCAACAGGGCTACGGCTACACCTTC.

The J gene is TRBJ2-2, the V gene TRBV13; possibly TRBD1 for D (6 bases). The ends were cut back, 3 bases at V and 7 bases at J, with 24 bases in the middle. The CDR3 runs 18 residues. CDR1 and CDR2 from the germline V gene are PRHDT and FYEKMQ (reference sequence). The CDR3 region is CASSFGGLWGRGSGELFF. In nucleotides, the CDR3 is TGTGCCAGCAGCTTCGGAGGACTTTGGGGGCGCGGAAGCGGGGAGCTGTTTTTT.

This rearrangement joins TRBV9 to TRBJ2-7; 11 nucleotides agree with TRBD2. V lost 2 bases, J lost 6 bases, and 7 bases stayed unmatched. From germline, CDR1 is SGDLS and CDR2 YYNGEE. The CDR3 runs to 15 residues. In DNA, the CDR3 is TGTGCCAGCAGCGTGGGGCTAGCGGGGGGAACCGAGCAGTACTTC. Protein: CASSVGLAGGTEQYF.

V gene TRBV14 combines with J gene TRBJ1-2; D remains unclear. Germline CDR1 and CDR2: SGHDN and FVKESK. The CDR3 runs to 14 residues. The V gene lost 1 base and the J gene lost 0 bases, with 6 bases spanning the gap. CDR3 bases: TGTGCCAGCAGCCAAGGCGGAGCTAACTATGGCTACACCTTC. This encodes CASSQGGANYGYTF.

This clone was detected only a few times. The chain joins TRBV5-1 to TRBJ1-4, with 9 bases matching TRBD1. CDR3 length: 15 amino acids. Per the germline V gene, CDR1 is SGHRS and CDR2 is YFSETQ. The trim removed 2 bases at V and 7 bases at J, leaving 6 bases unmatched. In DNA, the CDR3 is TGCGCCAGCAGCTTACAGGGGGCGCTTCGTGAAAAACTGTTTTTT. Protein product: CASSLQGALREKLFF.

The V and J genes are TRBV7-2 and TRBJ1-1, with a possible D match to TRBD1 (5 bases). The CDR3 runs to 13 residues. V lost 4 bases, J lost 5 bases, and 11 bases lay in between. Germline loops: CDR1 SGHTA, CDR2 FQGNSA. CDR3 nucleotide sequence: TGTGCCAGCAGCTATGGACAACTGACTGAAGCTTTCTTT. Encoded protein: CASSYGQLTEAFF.

Written as DNA, the CDR3 is TGTGCCAGCAGCCAAGGGGCTAGCGGGGACCCTGATACGCAGTATTTT. Its protein product is CASSQGASGDPDTQYF. The chain is built from TRBV3-1 (or the pseudogene TRBV3-2) and TRBJ2-3; 9 nucleotides line up with TRBD2. CDR1 LGHDT and CDR2 YNNKEL come from the germline V gene (reference sequence). The CDR3 is made up of 16 amino acids. Trimming cost V 1 base and J 6 bases; bases outside gene matches: 8.

V usage is TRBV4-2 and J usage is TRBJ1-2, with 7 bases fitting TRBD1. CDR3 length: 16 residues. V shed 0 bases and J 0 bases; nucleotides not matched to a gene: 4. Germline V gene sequence: CDR1 LGHNA, CDR2 YNFKEQ. CDR3 DNA: TGTGCCAGCAGCCAAGAGTGGGACAGAGCTAACTATGGCTACACCTTC. Protein product: CASSQEWDRANYGYTF.

This clone was detected only a few times. Here the CDR3 reads CASSVGARQPAGNTIYF. The CDR3 DNA reads as TGTGCCAGCAGCGTAGGGGCCAGGCAGCCCGCTGGAAACACCATATATTTT. This chain joins TRBV9 and TRBJ1-3, with D unresolved. Trimming pared 0 bases from V and 2 bases from J, leaving 15 bases between. The CDR3 is 17 amino acids. Per germline, CDR1 SGDLS and CDR2 YYNGEE.